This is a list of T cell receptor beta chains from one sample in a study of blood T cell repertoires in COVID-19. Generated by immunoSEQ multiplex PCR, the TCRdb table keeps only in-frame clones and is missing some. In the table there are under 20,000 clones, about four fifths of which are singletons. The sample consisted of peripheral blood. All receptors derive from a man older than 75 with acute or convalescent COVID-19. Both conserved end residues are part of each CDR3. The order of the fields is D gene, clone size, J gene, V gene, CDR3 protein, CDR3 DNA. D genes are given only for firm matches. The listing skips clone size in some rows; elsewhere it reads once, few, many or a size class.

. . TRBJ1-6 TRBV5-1 CASSPAGRTLGSYNSPLHF TGCGCCAGCAGCCCAGCAGGGCGTACTCTTGGGTCCTATAATTCACCCCTCCACTTT
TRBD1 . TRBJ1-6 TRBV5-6 CASSSDRENSPLHF TGTGCCAGCAGCTCCGACAGGGAAAATTCACCCCTCCACTTT
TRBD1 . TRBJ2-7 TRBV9 CASSGDSSSYEQYF TGTGCCAGCAGCGGGGACAGTAGCTCCTACGAGCAGTACTTC
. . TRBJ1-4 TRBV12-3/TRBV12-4 CASTRGSNEKLFF TGTGCCAGCACCCGAGGGTCGAATGAAAAACTGTTTTTT
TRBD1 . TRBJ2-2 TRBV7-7 CASSHTADRANTGELFF TGTGCCAGCAGCCATACAGCGGACAGGGCGAACACCGGGGAGCTGTTTTTT
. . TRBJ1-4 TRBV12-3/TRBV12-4 CASSSSTNEKLFF TGTGCCAGCAGTTCGTCAACTAATGAAAAACTGTTTTTT
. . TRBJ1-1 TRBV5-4 CASSQGHTTPNTEAFF TGTGCCAGCAGCCAGGGACACACTACACCCAACACTGAAGCTTTCTTT
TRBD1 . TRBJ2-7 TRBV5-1 CASSLGSGTGSEQYF TGCGCCAGCAGCTTGGGGTCCGGGACAGGGAGCGAGCAGTACTTC
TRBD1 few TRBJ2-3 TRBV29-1 CSARTGTDTQYF TGCAGCGCCCGGACAGGGACGGATACGCAGTATTTT
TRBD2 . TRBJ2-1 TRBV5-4 CASSLLLAGTLSYNEQFF TGTGCCAGCAGCTTGCTACTAGCGGGGACCCTCTCCTACAATGAGCAGTTCTTC
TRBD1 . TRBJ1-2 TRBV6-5 CASSYGGTGNYGYTF TGTGCCAGCAGTTACGGGGGGACAGGGAACTATGGCTACACCTTC
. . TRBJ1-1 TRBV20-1 CSASDQGTEAFF TGCAGTGCTAGTGATCAGGGAACTGAAGCTTTCTTT
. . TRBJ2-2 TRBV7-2 CASSLRANTGELFF TGTGCCAGCAGCCTCCGTGCGAACACCGGGGAGCTGTTTTTT
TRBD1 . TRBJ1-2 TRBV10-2 CASSDLSPSGQGTYGYTF TGCGCCAGCAGTGACCTCAGCCCGTCGGGACAGGGGACTTATGGCTACACCTTC
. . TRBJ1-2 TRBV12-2 CASDGGGYTF TGTGCATCCGATGGAGGGGGCTACACCTTC
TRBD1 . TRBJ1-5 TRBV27 CASSEDRDSNQPQHF TGTGCCAGCAGCGAGGACAGGGATAGCAATCAGCCCCAGCATTTT
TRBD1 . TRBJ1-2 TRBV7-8 CASSKGQGAEGYTF TGTGCCAGCAGCAAGGGACAGGGGGCAGAAGGCTACACCTTC
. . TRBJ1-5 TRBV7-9 CASSLEAGLGNQPQHF TGTGCCAGCAGCTTAGAGGCCGGGTTGGGCAATCAGCCCCAGCATTTT
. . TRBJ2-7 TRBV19 CASSIRGYGEQYF TGTGCCAGTAGTATCAGAGGATACGGGGAGCAGTACTTC
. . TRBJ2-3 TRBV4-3 CASSQARGSSSTDTQYF TGCGCCAGCAGCCAAGCTCGTGGCAGTTCTAGCACAGATACGCAGTATTTT
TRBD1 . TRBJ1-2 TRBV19 CASTGTGWDYGYTF TGTGCCAGTACCGGGACAGGGTGGGACTATGGCTACACCTTC
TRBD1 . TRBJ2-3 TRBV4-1 CASSQSPGQGGTDTQYF TGCGCCAGCAGCCAGAGCCCGGGACAGGGTGGCACAGATACGCAGTATTTT
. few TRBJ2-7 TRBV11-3 CASSLGQASYEQYF TGTGCCAGCAGCTTGGGGCAGGCATCCTACGAGCAGTACTTC
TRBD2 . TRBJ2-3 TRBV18 CASSPGLVTDTQYF TGTGCCAGCTCACCCGGACTAGTCACAGATACGCAGTATTTT
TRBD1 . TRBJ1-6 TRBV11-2 CASSLGRDRELLGGSPLHF TGTGCCAGCAGCTTAGGTCGGGACAGGGAACTTCTGGGAGGCTCACCCCTCCACTTT
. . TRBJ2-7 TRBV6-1 CASSEGRSISYEQYF TGTGCCAGCAGTGAAGGCCGGTCAATCTCCTACGAGCAGTACTTC
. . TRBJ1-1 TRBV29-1 CSVAVNTEAFF TGCAGCGTGGCAGTGAACACTGAAGCTTTCTTT
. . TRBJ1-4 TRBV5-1 CASSLAQHGNEKLFF TGCGCCAGCAGCTTGGCCCAACATGGTAATGAAAAACTGTTTTTT
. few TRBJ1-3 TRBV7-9 CASSFSGSLSGNTIYF TGTGCCAGCAGCTTTTCAGGGTCCCTCTCTGGAAACACCATATATTTT
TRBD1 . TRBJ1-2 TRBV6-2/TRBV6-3 CASSYSGQGGYTF TGTGCCAGCAGTTACTCTGGACAGGGAGGCTACACCTTC
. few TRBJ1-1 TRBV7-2 CASSSRGEGRNTEAFF TGTGCCAGCAGCTCAAGGGGGGAGGGACGGAACACTGAAGCTTTCTTT
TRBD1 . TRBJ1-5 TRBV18 CASSLDQGGNQPQHF TGTGCCAGCTCACTAGACCAGGGGGGCAATCAGCCCCAGCATTTT
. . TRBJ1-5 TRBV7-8 CASSSWRTAGQPQHF TGTGCCAGCAGCTCGTGGCGGACAGCAGGTCAGCCCCAGCATTTT
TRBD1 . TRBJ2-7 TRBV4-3 CASSENTGGSYEQYF TGCGCCAGCAGCGAAAATACAGGGGGTTCTTACGAGCAGTACTTC
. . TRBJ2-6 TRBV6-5 CASSFLLFGANVLTF TGTGCCAGCAGTTTTCTCCTCTTTGGGGCCAACGTCCTGACTTTC
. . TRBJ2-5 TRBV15 CATSTRTVGETQYF TGTGCCACCAGCACCCGGACAGTTGGGGAGACCCAGTACTTC
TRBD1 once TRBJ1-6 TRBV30 CAWSVAGGTNNSPLHF TGTGCCTGGAGTGTAGCAGGGGGCACAAATAATTCACCCCTCCACTTT
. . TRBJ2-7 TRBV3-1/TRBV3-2 CASSPPSRYEQYF TGTGCCAGCAGCCCCCCCTCGCGGTACGAGCAGTACTTC
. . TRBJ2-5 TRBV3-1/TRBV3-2 CASSQTPYQETQYF TGTGCCAGCAGCCAAACTCCGTACCAAGAGACCCAGTACTTC
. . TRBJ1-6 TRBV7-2 CASSTGTSPLHF TGTGCCAGCTCGACAGGTACTTCACCCCTCCACTTT
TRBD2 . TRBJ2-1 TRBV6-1 CASSATSGGAGSHYNEQFF TGTGCCAGCAGTGCGACTAGCGGGGGGGCCGGATCTCACTACAATGAGCAGTTCTTC
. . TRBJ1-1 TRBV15 CATSTRVGEAFF TGTGCCACCAGCACCAGGGTTGGGGAAGCTTTCTTT
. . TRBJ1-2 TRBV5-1 CASSLAGALYGYTF TGCGCCAGCAGCTTGGCAGGGGCCCTATATGGCTACACCTTC
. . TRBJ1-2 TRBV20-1 CSASLVGGAPGGYTF TGCAGTGCTAGTCTGGTGGGAGGGGCCCCGGGTGGCTACACCTTC
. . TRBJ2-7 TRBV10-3 CAIPSGSSYEQYF TGTGCCATCCCCTCCGGGAGCTCCTACGAGCAGTACTTC
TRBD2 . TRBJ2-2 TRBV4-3 CASSQVPGLGNGELFF TGCGCCAGCAGCCAAGTTCCGGGACTAGGGAACGGGGAGCTGTTTTTT